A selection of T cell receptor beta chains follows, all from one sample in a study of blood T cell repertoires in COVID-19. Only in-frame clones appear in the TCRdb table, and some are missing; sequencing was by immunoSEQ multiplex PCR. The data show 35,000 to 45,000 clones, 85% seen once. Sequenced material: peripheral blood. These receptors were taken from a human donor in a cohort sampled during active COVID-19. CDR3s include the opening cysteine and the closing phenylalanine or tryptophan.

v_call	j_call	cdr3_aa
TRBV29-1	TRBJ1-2	CSVEPGRTPSGYTF
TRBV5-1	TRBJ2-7	CASAIGGRDYEQYF
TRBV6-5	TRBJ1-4	CASSRGQSTNEKLFF
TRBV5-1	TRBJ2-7	CASSPISPRLEQYF
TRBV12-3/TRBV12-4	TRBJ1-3	CASSFRDTIYF
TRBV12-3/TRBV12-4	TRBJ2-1	CASSYSGEQFF
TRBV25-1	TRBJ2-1	CASSATLPGQVSNNEQFF
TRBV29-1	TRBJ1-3	CSVGAGLSGNTIYF
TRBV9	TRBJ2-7	CASSPRPGPGEQYF
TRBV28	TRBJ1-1	CASSLTAGTGEVTEAFF
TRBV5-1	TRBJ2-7	CASSLAGSSNTYEQYF
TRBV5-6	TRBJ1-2	CASSSGIGYTF
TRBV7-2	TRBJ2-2	CASSLGGGEAGELFF
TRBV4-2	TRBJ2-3	CASSQGGLVADTQYF
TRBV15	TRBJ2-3	CATSSPPGDRVSTDTQYF
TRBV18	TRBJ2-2	CASSALAGVGELFF
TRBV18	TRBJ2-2	CASSPVLLAGGGAGELFF
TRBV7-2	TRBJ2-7	CASSPGRAGEQYF
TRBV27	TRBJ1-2	CASRQGGYGYTF
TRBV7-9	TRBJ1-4	CASSSDGTAGNEKLFF
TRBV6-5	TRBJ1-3	CASRGQGLGTIYF
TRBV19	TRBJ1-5	CASSRGGKDQPQHF